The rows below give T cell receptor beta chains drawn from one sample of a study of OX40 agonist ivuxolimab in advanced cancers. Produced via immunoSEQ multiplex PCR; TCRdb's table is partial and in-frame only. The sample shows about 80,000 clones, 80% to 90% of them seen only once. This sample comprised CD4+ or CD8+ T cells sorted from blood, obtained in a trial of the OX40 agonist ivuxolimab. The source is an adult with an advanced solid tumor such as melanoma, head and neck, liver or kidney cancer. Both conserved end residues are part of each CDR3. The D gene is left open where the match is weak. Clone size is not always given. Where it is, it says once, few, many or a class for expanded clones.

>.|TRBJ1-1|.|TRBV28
TGTGCCAGCAGCCGCGGGTACACTGAAGCTTTCTTT
CASSRGYTEAFF
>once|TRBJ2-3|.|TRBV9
TGTGCCAGCAGCTCCCGGGGGGCGAGCACAGATACGCAGTATTTT
CASSSRGASTDTQYF
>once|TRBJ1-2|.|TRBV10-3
TGTGCCATCAGTGGTGGGGGCGGCTACACCTTC
CAISGGGGYTF
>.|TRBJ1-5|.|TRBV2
TGTGCCAGCAGTGCTTACAGGGAAAGTCAGCCCCAGCATTTT
CASSAYRESQPQHF
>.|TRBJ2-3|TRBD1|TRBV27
TGTGCCAGCAGTTTCCGGACAGGTCTAGGCACAGATACGCAGTATTTT
CASSFRTGLGTDTQYF
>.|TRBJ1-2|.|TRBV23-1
TGCGCCAGCAGTCAATCCGCCGTTTACTATGGCTACACCTTC
CASSQSAVYYGYTF
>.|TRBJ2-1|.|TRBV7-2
TGTGCCAGCAGCTTAGGGATTAGCGACTATAGCTCCTACAATGAGCAGTTCTTC
CASSLGISDYSSYNEQFF
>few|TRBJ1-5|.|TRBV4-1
TGCGCCAGCAGCCAAGAATGGAATCAGCCCCAGCATTTT
CASSQEWNQPQHF
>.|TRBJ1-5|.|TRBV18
TGTGCCAGCTCACCACCGGGGGCGCATCAGCCCCAGCATTTT
CASSPPGAHQPQHF
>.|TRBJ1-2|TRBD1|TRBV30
TGTGCCTGGAGTGCCGACAGGGGCTATGGCTACACCTTC
CAWSADRGYGYTF
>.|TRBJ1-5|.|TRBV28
TGTGCCAGCAGTTGGGGGGCTAGCAATCAGCCCCAGCATTTT
CASSWGASNQPQHF
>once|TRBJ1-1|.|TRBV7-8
TGTGCCAGCAGCAGGCCGAACACTGAAGCTTTCTTT
CASSRPNTEAFF
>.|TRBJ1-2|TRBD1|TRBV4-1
TGCGCCAGCAGCCAAGATATAGGGGGCGAACGGTACACCTTC
CASSQDIGGERYTF
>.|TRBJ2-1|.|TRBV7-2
TGTGCCAGCAAAACAGGGAGGGGGGAGGATGAGCAGTTCTTC
CASKTGRGEDEQFF
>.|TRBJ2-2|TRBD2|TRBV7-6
TGTGCCAGCAGCTTAGGCGGGGGGGCCTACACCGGGGAGCTGTTTTTT
CASSLGGGAYTGELFF
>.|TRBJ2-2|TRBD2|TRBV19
TGTGCCAGTAGTATAGCGGGGGGGAACACCGGGGAGCTGTTTTTT
CASSIAGGNTGELFF
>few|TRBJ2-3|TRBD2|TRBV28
TGTGCCAGCAGTTCCTTGGGGATGTCGAGCGGGGGGGAAACAGATACGCAGTATTTT
CASSSLGMSSGGETDTQYF
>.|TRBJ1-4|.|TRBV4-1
TGCGCCAGCAGCCCCTCCGGGACACCAAATGAAAAACTGTTTTTT
CASSPSGTPNEKLFF
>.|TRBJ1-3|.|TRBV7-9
TGTGCCAGCAGCTTGTTGTTGGGGATGGGCTCTGGAAACACCATATATTTT
CASSLLLGMGSGNTIYF
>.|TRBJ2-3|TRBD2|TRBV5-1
TGCGCCAGCAGCTTCGGCCCTATGATGAGACTAGCCGTCCTACTCACAGATACGCAGTATTTT
CASSFGPMMRLAVLLTDTQYF
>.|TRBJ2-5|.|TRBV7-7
TGTGCTAGCAGCTTAGCGCCTCCAGGGGGGGGGAAAGAGACCCAGTACTTC
CASSLAPPGGGKETQYF
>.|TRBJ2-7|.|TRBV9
TGTGCCAGCAGCGTAGACGGGGGCGAGCAGTACTTC
CASSVDGGEQYF
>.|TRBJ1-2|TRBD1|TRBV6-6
TGTGCCAGCAGATCGGGACAGGGCGGCTATGGCTACACCTTC
CASRSGQGGYGYTF
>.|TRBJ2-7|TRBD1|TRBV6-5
TGTGCCAGCAGTTCCTACGGGACAGTCTACGAGCAGTACTTC
CASSSYGTVYEQYF
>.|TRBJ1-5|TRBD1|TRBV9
TGTGCCAGCAGCCCGGGGACAGGGGGAAATCAGCCCCAGCATTTT
CASSPGTGGNQPQHF
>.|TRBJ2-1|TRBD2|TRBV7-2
TGTGCCAGCACCCGGACACTAGCGGGGGGTGGGTCCTACAATGAGCAGTTCTTC
CASTRTLAGGGSYNEQFF
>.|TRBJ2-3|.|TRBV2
TGTGCCAGCAGTTTGGTCACAGATACGCAGTATTTT
CASSLVTDTQYF
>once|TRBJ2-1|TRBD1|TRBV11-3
TGTGCCAGCAGCTTAGGACAGGGGACCCACAATGAGCAGTTCTTC
CASSLGQGTHNEQFF
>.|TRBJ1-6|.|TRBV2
TGTGCCAGCAGTGTTGCGGATAAGCTTTCACCCCTCCACTTT
CASSVADKLSPLHF
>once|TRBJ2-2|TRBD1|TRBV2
TGTGCCAGCAAACGGACAGGGGAAACCGGGGAGCTGTTTTTT
CASKRTGETGELFF
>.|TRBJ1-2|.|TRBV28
TGTGCCAGCAGTTTTTTCGGGACGGCCTATGGCTACACCTTC
CASSFFGTAYGYTF
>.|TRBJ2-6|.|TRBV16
TGTGCCAGCAGCCAATCTTTGTCAGGGGCCAACGTCCTGACTTTC
CASSQSLSGANVLTF
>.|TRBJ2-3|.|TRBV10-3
TGTGCCATCAGTAGGGATGGGTCAGATACGCAGTATTTT
CAISRDGSDTQYF
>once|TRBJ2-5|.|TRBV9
TGTGCCAGCAGCGCGGACCTAGGACAGCAAGAGACCCAGTACTTC
CASSADLGQQETQYF
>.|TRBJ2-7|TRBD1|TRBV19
TGTGCCAGTAGTACAGGGGGTACCTACGAGCAGTACTTC
CASSTGGTYEQYF
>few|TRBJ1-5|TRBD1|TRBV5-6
TGTGCCAGCAGCTTTGGACAGGCCAATCAGCCCCAGCATTTT
CASSFGQANQPQHF
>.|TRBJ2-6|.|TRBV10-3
TGTGCCATCAGTGGAACTACAGGGTTGGGGGCCAACGTCCTGACTTTC
CAISGTTGLGANVLTF
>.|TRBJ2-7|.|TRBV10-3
TGTGCCATCAGTGAGCCAAACGAGCAGTACTTC
CAISEPNEQYF
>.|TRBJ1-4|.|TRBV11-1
TGTGCCAGCAGCTTGGCAGGAGGGGTAAAACTGTTTTTT
CASSLAGGVKLFF
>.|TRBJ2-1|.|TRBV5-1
TGCGCCAGTACTCTCTTGGGTGGAGGCAATGAGCAGTTCTTC
CASTLLGGGNEQFF
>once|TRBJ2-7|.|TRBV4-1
TGCGCCAGCAGCCAACCCCTTGCAGAGCAGTACTTC
CASSQPLAEQYF
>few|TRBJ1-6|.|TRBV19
TGTGCCAGTAGTATCGGAAGGGATTCACCCCTCCACTTT
CASSIGRDSPLHF
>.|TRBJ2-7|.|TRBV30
TGTGCCTGGAGTGGGACTTATAACTACGAGCAGTACTTC
CAWSGTYNYEQYF
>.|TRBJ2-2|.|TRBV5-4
TGTGCCAGCAGCTTGGGAGGGTGGGGGGACTCCACCGGGGAGCTGTTTTTT
CASSLGGWGDSTGELFF
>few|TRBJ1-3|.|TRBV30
TGTGCCTGGACCACAGCGTCTGGAAACACCATATATTTT
CAWTTASGNTIYF
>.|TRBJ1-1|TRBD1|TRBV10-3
TGTGCCATCAGTACGACAGGGACGAACACTGAAGCTTTCTTT
CAISTTGTNTEAFF
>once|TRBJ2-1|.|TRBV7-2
TGTGCCAGCAGCTTGGGACAAGTCTACAATGAGCAGTTCTTC
CASSLGQVYNEQFF
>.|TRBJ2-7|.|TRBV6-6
TGTGCCAGCATCCCGGGCCTTGGCTACGAGCAGTACTTC
CASIPGLGYEQYF
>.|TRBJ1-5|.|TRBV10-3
TGTGCCATCAGTGGGATGACAGATCAGCCCCAGCATTTT
CAISGMTDQPQHF
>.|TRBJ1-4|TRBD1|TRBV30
TGTGCCTGGAGTGGATCACAGGGGGCCCTTAATGAAAAACTGTTTTTT
CAWSGSQGALNEKLFF
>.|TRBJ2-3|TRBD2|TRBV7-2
TGTGCCAGCAGCTCGAACTCCTTTACGGGGGGTAAAACAGATACGCAGTATTTT
CASSSNSFTGGKTDTQYF
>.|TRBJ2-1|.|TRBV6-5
TGTGCCAGCAGTTACCCGCGCCCAGGAGGGAACAATGAGCAGTTCTTC
CASSYPRPGGNNEQFF
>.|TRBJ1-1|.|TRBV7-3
TGTGCCAGCAGCCCCTCCGGGGACTACAAGGCTGAAGCTTTCTTT
CASSPSGDYKAEAFF